One and the same sample provided the 21 T cell receptor beta chains below, sequenced in a study of T-cell reconstitution after alpha-beta-depleted transplantation in children. Preparation of the TCRbeta library was carried out with unique molecular identifiers. MiXCR was run by TCRdb on the PCR reads, yielding one entry per CDR3 protein. Of some 550,000 distinct CDR3 sequences in the sample, around 20% were seen once. The sequencing here drew on PBMCs from the stem cell graft donor, taken from the stem cell graft. The receptors were sampled from a human donor who donated a stem cell graft to a child with acute lymphoblastic leukemia.

This clonotype was counted between two and nine times. The J gene is TRBJ2-5, the V gene TRBV25-1; D is perhaps TRBD1 (5 bases). Trimming pared 0 bases from V and 5 bases from J, leaving 13 bases between. Germline values: CDR1 MGHDK, CDR2 SYGVNS. The CDR3 totals 15 residues. CDR3 DNA sequence: TGTGCCAGCAGTGAATATAAGGGGCTGAAGGAGACCCAGTACTTC. Encoded protein: CASSEYKGLKETQYF.

This clonotype was detected only a few times. This chain joins TRBV11-2 and TRBJ2-3, with D perhaps TRBD2 (6 bases). V was trimmed by 4 bases and J by 2 bases, leaving 10 bases between them. Germline CDR1 is SGHAT and CDR2 is FQNNGV. The CDR3 extends over 14 amino acids. The CDR3 reads CASSSGVNTDTQYF. The CDR3 coding sequence is TGTGCCAGCAGCTCGGGGGTAAACACAGATACGCAGTATTTT.

The chain carries TRBV7-9 and TRBJ2-1; 9 positions agree with TRBD2. Germline CDR1 reads SEHNR; CDR2 reads FQNEAQ (reference sequence). Losses at the gene ends were 5 bases for V and 4 bases for J; bases not matched to a gene: 9. This CDR3 is built from 16 residues. The CDR3 region is CASSRASGAFYNEQFF. DNA of the CDR3: TGTGCCAGCAGCAGAGCTAGCGGGGCCTTTTACAATGAGCAGTTCTTC.

This clonotype has a handful of counts. The rearrangement links TRBV7-3 to TRBJ2-2, with unresolved D. Germline CDR1 and CDR2: SGHTA and FQGTGA. The CDR3 covers 14 residues. V was shortened by 2 bases and J by 8 bases, with 12 bases between the two germline ends. The CDR3, as DNA: TGTGCCAGCAGCTTAGACGGACCCGCGGGGGAGCTGTTTTTT. Amino acids: CASSLDGPAGELFF.

Only a few counts were recorded for this clonotype. The chain combines TRBV11-2 with TRBJ2-7, with D perhaps matching TRBD1 (6 bases). Trimming left V 4 bases short and J 7 bases short, with 20 bases between. Germline CDR1 reads SGHAT; CDR2 reads FQNNGV. The CDR3 has 15 residues. CDR3 in amino acids: CASSSRAKLGQEQYF. CDR3 in DNA: TGTGCCAGCAGCTCTCGAGCCAAGTTAGGACAGGAGCAGTACTTC.

This clonotype has only a few counts. The chain employs TRBV5-6 and TRBJ1-2, with 7 bases aligning to TRBD1. Germline V CDR1 and CDR2: SGHDT, YYEEEE. The CDR3 sequence is 15 residues long. V was clipped by 4 bases and J by 8 bases; unmatched bases: 14. The chain's CDR3 is CASSLPNRGGRGYTF. The DNA for the CDR3 is TGTGCCAGCAGCCTCCCAAACAGGGGCGGGAGAGGCTACACCTTC.

This clonotype was seen a few times. V and J are TRBV11-2 and TRBJ1-1; 8 bases are a match to TRBD1. V was pared by 4 bases and J by 6 bases, with 13 bases of the junction left unmatched. The CDR3 has 16 amino acids. The germline V gene encodes CDR1 SGHAT and CDR2 FQNNGV. The CDR3 spells CASSSGDRGLRAEAFF. The CDR3 nucleotides are TGTGCCAGCAGCTCGGGTGACAGGGGACTGAGGGCTGAAGCTTTCTTT.

This chain joins TRBV5-1 and TRBJ1-1; perhaps TRBD1 as D (5 bases). Germline V gene data show CDR1 as SGHRS and CDR2 as YFSETQ. This CDR3 is built from 14 residues. V was cut by 3 bases and J by 4 bases, with 13 bases left in between. CDR3: CASSWSGGGTEAFF. DNA of the CDR3: TGCGCCAGCAGCTGGAGTGGGGGAGGCACTGAAGCTTTCTTT.

As regards this clonotype: Mismatch with germline at one junction end may stem from a read error. The chain recombines TRBV2 with TRBJ2-2; tentative D call: TRBD2 (5 bases). Looked up from germline, CDR1 is SNHLY and CDR2 is FYNNEI. The CDR3 contains 15 residues. CDR3 in DNA: TGTGCCAGCAGTGAAGTTGAGAACAGAGCCGGGGAGCTGTTTTTC. Translated, it gives CASSEVENRAGELFF.

The chain carries TRBV12-3 or TRBV12-4 and TRBJ1-2, with a tentative D call TRBD1 (6 bases). The V end was cut by 6 bases, the J end by 5 bases, with 7 bases between. The CDR3 totals 11 residues. CDR3 sequence (DNA): TGTGCCAGCAGCGGACAGTATGGCTACACCTTC. Its translation: CASSGQYGYTF.

The chain combines TRBV7-2 with TRBJ1-5; D not certain. This CDR3 is built from 13 residues. Deletions cut 5 bases from V and 11 bases from J, with 16 bases between. Germline V CDR1 and CDR2: SGHTA, FQGNSA. CDR3 loop: CASSRGPGAAQHF. The CDR3 coding sequence is TGTGCCAGCAGCCGTGGCCCGGGTGCGGCCCAGCATTTT.

This clonotype was detected a few times. The chain carries TRBV7-3 and TRBJ2-1; 8 nucleotides agree with TRBD1. Trimming took 4 bases from V and 5 from J; bases not matched to a gene: 7. From germline, CDR1 is SGHTA and CDR2 FQGTGA. The CDR3 length is 15 residues. Here the CDR3 reads CASSSWTGLHNEQFF. In DNA form, the CDR3 reads TGTGCCAGCAGCTCCTGGACAGGGCTCCACAATGAGCAGTTCTTC.

In this sample, this clonotype turned up a few times. The chain has TRBV29-1 and TRBJ2-2, with 8 bases lining up with TRBD2. The CDR3 loop spans 16 amino acids. CDR1 is SQVTM, CDR2 ANQGSEA, per germline. After removal of 4 bases from V and 2 bases from J, the junction contained 9 bases not matched to a gene. The CDR3 coding sequence is TGCAGCGTTGGTAGGGGTAGCGGGACCAACACCGGGGAGCTGTTTTTT. Translation: CSVGRGSGTNTGELFF.

This clonotype was counted between two and nine times. J is TRBJ2-4 and V is TRBV15; TRBD2 matches at 7 bases. Unmatched junction bases numbered 17, after V lost 6 bases and J lost 3 bases. The CDR3 has 18 residues. Looked up from germline, CDR1 is LNHNV and CDR2 is YYDKDF (reference sequence). The CDR3 sequence is CATSSRAGGSRGKNIQYF. CDR3 nucleotide sequence: TGTGCCACCAGTTCGCGCGCGGGCGGGAGTAGGGGCAAAAACATTCAGTACTTC.

The chain is built from TRBV29-1 and TRBJ2-5, with D maybe TRBD2 (5 bases). The V gene's germline CDR1 is SQVTM and CDR2 ANQGSEA. The CDR3 loop spans 12 amino acids. Trimming removed 7 bases at V and 0 bases at J, with 9 bases between. The CDR3 loop is CSAGGYQETQYF. CDR3 coding DNA: TGCAGCGCAGGCGGGTACCAAGAGACCCAGTACTTC.

The rearrangement links TRBV3-1 to TRBJ2-4, with a tentative D call TRBD2 (6 bases). The germline gives CDR1 LGHDT, CDR2 YNNKEL (reference sequence). The V end was cut by 4 bases, the J end by 5 bases, with 12 bases between. The CDR3 runs 14 residues. This chain's CDR3 is CASSPWTGENIQYF. The CDR3 coding sequence is TGTGCCAGCAGCCCTTGGACGGGGGAAAACATTCAGTACTTC. Based on the CDR3 plus reference TRBV3-1 and TRBJ2-4, the full variable domain is DTAVSQTPKYLVTQMGNDKSIKCEQNLGHDTMYWYKQDSKKFLKIMFSYNNKELIINETVPNRFSPKSPDKAHLNLHINSLELGDSAVYFCASSPWTGENIQYFGAGTRLSVL.

The J gene is TRBJ2-3, the V gene TRBV5-1; D call uncertain. The length of the CDR3 is 13 residues. V was cut by 4 bases and J by 2 bases, with 8 bases left in between. Germline loops: CDR1 SGHRS, CDR2 YFSETQ. The CDR3: CASSAGSTDTQYF. In DNA form, the CDR3 reads TGCGCCAGCAGCGCCGGATCCACAGATACGCAGTATTTT.

This CDR3 is CASSLAGAGGYTF. In nucleotides, the CDR3 is TGCGCCAGCAGCTTGGCAGGGGCGGGCGGCTACACCTTC. This sequence joins TRBV5-1 and TRBJ1-2; a weak D match, TRBD1 (6 bases). Per the germline V gene, CDR1 is SGHRS and CDR2 is YFSETQ. Trimming left V 0 bases short and J 8 bases short, with 11 bases between. This CDR3 spans 13 amino acids. Together with reference TRBV5-1 and TRBJ1-2, the CDR3 gives the full variable domain: KAGVTQTPRYLIKTRGQQVTLSCSPISGHRSVSWYQQTPGQGLQFLFEYFSETQRNKGNFPGRFSGRQFSNSRSEMNVSTLELGDSALYLCASSLAGAGGYTFGSGTRLTVV.

The rearrangement links TRBV24-1 to TRBJ2-7; 10 nucleotides align to TRBD1. This CDR3 comprises 15 residues. V lost 3 bases, J lost 7 bases, and 8 bases stayed unmatched. From germline, CDR1 is KGHDR and CDR2 SFDVKD. As DNA, the CDR3 is TGTGCCACCAGTGATGCCGGGACAGGGGTGAGTGAGCAGTACTTC. Protein: CATSDAGTGVSEQYF.

This clonotype was seen a handful of times. V usage is TRBV20-1 and J usage is TRBJ1-2; no reliable D call. Trimming left V 5 bases short and J 5 bases short, with 6 bases between. Germline loops: CDR1 DFQATT, CDR2 SNEGSKA (reference sequence). This CDR3 is 10 amino acids long. CDR3 DNA: TGCAGTGCTCTTTTTTATGGCTACACCTTC. Translating it yields CSALFYGYTF.

This clonotype was found a few times. The CDR3 sequence is CASSVEGGGRTGNEQFF. The CDR3 DNA reads as TGTGCCAGCAGCGTAGAGGGTGGCGGTAGGACTGGCAATGAGCAGTTCTTC. The J gene is TRBJ2-1, the V gene TRBV9, with D possibly being TRBD2 (5 bases). Germline V gene lookup returns CDR1 SGDLS and CDR2 YYNGEE. The CDR3 totals 17 residues. Trimming cost V 0 bases and J 6 bases, with 19 bases left between them.